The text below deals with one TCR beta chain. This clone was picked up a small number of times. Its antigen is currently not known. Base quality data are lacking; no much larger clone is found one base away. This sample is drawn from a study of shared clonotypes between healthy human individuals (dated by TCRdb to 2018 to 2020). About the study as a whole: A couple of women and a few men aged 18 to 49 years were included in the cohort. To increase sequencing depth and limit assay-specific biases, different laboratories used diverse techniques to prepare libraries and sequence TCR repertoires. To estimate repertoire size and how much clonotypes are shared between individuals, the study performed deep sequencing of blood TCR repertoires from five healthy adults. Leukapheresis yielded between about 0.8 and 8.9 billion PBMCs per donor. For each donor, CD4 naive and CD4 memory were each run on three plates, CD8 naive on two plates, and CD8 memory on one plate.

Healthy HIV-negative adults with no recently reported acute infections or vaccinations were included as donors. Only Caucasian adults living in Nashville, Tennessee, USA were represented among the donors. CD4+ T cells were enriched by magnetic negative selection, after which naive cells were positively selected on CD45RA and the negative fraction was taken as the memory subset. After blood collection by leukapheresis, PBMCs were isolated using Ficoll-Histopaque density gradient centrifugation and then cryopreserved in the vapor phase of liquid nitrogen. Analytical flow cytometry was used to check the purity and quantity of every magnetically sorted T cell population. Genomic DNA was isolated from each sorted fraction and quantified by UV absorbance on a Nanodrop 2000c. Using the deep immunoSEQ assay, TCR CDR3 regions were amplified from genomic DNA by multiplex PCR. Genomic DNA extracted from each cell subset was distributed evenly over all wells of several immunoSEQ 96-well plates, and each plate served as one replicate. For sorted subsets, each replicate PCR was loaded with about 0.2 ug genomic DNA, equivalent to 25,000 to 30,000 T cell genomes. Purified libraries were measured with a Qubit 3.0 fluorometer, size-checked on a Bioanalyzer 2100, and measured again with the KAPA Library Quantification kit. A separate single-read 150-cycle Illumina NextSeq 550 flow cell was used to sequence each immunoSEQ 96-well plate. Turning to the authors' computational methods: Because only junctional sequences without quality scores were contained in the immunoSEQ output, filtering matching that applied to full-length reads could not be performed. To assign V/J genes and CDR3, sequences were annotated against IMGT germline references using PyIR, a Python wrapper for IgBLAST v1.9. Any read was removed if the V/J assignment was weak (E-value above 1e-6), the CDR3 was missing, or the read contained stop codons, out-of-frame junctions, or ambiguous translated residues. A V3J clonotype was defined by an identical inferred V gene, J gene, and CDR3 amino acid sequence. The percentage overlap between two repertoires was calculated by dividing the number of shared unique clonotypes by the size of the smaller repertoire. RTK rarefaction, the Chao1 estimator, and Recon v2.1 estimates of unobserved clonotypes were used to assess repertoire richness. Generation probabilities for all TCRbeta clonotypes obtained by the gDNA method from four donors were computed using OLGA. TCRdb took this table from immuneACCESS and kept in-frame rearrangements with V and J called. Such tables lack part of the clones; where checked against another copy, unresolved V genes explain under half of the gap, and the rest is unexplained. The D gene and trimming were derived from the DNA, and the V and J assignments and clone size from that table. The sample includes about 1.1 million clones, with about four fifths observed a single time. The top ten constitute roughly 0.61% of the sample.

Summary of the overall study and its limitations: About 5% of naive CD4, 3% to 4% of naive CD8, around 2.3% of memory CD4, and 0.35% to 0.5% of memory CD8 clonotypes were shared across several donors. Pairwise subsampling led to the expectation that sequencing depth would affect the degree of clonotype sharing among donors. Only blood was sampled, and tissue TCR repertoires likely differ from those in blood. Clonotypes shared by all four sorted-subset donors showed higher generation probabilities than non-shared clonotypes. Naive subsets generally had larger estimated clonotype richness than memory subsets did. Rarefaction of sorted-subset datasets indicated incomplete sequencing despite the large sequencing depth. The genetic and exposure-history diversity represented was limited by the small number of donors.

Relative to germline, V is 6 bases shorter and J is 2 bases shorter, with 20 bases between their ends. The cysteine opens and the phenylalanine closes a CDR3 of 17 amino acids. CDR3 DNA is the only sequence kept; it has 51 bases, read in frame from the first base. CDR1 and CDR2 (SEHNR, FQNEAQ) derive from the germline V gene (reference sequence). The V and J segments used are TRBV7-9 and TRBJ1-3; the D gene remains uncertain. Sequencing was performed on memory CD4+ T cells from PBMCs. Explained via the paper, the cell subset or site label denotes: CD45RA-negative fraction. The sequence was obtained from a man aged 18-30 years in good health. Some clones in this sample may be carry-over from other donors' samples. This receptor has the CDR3 CASRQAREGRPGNTIYF. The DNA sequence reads TGTGCCAGCAGGCAGGCTAGGGAAGGAAGGCCTGGAAACACCATATATTTT.